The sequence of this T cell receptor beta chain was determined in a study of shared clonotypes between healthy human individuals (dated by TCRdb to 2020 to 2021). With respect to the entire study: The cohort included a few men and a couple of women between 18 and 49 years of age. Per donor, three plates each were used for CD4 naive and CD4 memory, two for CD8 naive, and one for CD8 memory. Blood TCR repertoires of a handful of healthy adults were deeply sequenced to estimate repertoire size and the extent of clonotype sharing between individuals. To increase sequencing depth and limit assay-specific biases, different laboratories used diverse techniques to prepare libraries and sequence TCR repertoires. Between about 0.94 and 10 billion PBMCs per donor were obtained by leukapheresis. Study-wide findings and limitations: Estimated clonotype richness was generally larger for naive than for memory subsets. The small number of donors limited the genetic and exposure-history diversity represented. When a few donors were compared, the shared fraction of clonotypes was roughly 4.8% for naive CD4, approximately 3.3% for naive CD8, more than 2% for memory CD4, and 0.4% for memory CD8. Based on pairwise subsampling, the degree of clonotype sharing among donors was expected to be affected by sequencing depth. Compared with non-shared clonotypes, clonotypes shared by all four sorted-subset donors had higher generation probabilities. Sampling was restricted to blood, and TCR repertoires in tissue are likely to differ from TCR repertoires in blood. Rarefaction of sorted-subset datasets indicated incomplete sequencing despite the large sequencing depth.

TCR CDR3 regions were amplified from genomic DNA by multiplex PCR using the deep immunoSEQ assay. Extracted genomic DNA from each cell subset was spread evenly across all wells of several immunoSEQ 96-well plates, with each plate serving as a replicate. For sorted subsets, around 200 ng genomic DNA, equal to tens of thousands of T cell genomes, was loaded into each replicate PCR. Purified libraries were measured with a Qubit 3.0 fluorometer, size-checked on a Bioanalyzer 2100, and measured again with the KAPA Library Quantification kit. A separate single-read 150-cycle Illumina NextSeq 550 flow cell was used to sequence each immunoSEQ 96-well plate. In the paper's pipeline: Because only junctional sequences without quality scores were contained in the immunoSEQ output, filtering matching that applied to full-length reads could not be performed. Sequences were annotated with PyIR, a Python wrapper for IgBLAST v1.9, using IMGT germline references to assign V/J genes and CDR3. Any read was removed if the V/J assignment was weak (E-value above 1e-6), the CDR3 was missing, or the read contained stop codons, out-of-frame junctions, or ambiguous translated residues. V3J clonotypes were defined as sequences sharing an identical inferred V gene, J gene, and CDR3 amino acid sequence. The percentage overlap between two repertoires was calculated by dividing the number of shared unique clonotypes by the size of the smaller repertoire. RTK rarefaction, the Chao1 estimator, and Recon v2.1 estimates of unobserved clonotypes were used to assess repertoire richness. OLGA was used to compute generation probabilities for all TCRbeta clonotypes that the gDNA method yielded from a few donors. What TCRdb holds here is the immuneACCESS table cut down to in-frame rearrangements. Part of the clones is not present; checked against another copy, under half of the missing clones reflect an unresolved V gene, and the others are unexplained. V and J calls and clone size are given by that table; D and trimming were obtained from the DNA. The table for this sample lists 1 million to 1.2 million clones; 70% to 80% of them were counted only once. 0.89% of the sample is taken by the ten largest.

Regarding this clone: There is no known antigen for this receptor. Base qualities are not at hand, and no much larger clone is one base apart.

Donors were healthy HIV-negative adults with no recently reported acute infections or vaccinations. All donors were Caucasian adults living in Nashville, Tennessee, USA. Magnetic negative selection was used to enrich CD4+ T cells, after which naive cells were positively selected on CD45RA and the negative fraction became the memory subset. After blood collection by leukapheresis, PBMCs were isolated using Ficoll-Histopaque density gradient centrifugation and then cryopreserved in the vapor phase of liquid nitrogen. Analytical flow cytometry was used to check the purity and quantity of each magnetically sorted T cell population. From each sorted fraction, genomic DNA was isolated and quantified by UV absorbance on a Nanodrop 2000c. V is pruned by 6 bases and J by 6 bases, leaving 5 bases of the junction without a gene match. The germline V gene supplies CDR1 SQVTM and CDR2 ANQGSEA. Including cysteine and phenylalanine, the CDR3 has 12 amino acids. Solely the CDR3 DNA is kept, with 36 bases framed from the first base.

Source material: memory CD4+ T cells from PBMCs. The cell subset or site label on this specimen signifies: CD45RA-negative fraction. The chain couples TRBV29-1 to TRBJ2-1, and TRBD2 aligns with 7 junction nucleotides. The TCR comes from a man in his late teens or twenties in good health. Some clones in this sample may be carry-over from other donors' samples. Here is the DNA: TGCAGCGTCGCTAGCGGTAGCAATGAGCAGTTCTTC. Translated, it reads CSVASGSNEQFF.